Presented here are 7 T cell receptor beta chains from one specimen sequenced in a study of blood T cell repertoires in COVID-19. The method was immunoSEQ multiplex PCR; TCRdb's version includes in-frame clones alone and lacks a portion of them. The repertoire holds 430,000 or so clones, with more than 75% as singletons. Sequenced sample: PBMCs or T cells enriched from blood (not recorded which). The receptors come from a woman aged 35 to 49 who had recovered from COVID-19.

In this sample, this clone turned up once. The gene calls are TRBV6-5 and TRBJ2-7, with D perhaps matching TRBD2 (5 bases). This CDR3 is 13 amino acids long. Germline CDR1 and CDR2: MNHEY and SVGAGI. V was trimmed by 7 bases and J by 3 bases, leaving 13 bases between them. The CDR3 loop is CASTTGNSYEQYF. The CDR3 bases are TGTGCCAGCACCACCGGGAATAGCTACGAGCAGTACTTC.

The chain joins TRBV12-5 to TRBJ1-2; no reliable D call. V shed 0 bases and J shed 0 bases, with 14 bases lying between them. Per germline, CDR1 LGHNT and CDR2 FRNRAP. The CDR3 length is 17 residues. CDR3 amino acids: CASGLVLTKPSNYGYTF. Written as DNA, the CDR3 is TGTGCTAGTGGTTTGGTACTCACGAAACCTTCTAACTATGGCTACACCTTC.

The rearrangement links TRBV4-3 to TRBJ2-7, with 13 bases aligning to TRBD2. Trimming removed 5 bases from V and 0 bases from J; junction bases left unmatched: 4. The length of the CDR3 is 16 residues. In germline, CDR1 is LGHNA, CDR2 YSLEER. The CDR3 sequence is CASSSGTSGASYEQYF. The CDR3 bases are TGCGCCAGCAGCTCAGGGACTAGCGGGGCCTCCTACGAGCAGTACTTC.

The V and J genes are TRBV5-1 and TRBJ2-2, with 11 bases identical to TRBD1. CDR1 is SGHRS and CDR2 is YFSETQ in the germline V gene. With V trimmed by 5 bases and J by 6 bases, 0 bases remained unmatched. CDR3 length: 13 amino acids. CDR3 in amino acids: CASRGQGAGELFF. DNA of the CDR3: TGCGCCAGCAGGGGACAGGGGGCCGGGGAGCTGTTTTTT.

The chain couples TRBV19 to TRBJ2-1; D gene ambiguous. The CDR3 totals 13 residues. Trimming removed 4 bases from V and 10 bases from J, with 14 bases in between. The germline CDR1 and CDR2 sequences are LNHDA and SQIVND (reference sequence). CDR3 loop: CASSTILLEEQFF. CDR3 sequence (DNA): TGTGCCAGTAGTACAATCCTTTTGGAGGAGCAGTTCTTC.

The genes are TRBV2 and TRBJ2-7; D might be TRBD1 (6 bases). The CDR3 sequence is 12 residues long. Trimming removed 6 bases at V and 12 bases at J, with 18 bases between. Germline-derived CDR1 and CDR2 are SNHLY and FYNNEI. The CDR3 nucleotides are TGTGCCAGCAGACAATCCAGGGGAGATCGGTACTTC. It encodes CASRQSRGDRYF.

This rearrangement joins TRBV5-6 to TRBJ1-6; TRBD1 might be the D (5 bases). There are 16 residues in the CDR3. V was clipped by 0 bases and J by 5 bases, with 12 bases between them. The germline V gene has CDR1 SGHDT and CDR2 YYEEEE. This chain's CDR3 is CASSLDVVRDNSPLHF. CDR3 sequence (DNA): TGTGCCAGCAGCTTGGATGTTGTCAGGGATAATTCACCCCTCCACTTT.